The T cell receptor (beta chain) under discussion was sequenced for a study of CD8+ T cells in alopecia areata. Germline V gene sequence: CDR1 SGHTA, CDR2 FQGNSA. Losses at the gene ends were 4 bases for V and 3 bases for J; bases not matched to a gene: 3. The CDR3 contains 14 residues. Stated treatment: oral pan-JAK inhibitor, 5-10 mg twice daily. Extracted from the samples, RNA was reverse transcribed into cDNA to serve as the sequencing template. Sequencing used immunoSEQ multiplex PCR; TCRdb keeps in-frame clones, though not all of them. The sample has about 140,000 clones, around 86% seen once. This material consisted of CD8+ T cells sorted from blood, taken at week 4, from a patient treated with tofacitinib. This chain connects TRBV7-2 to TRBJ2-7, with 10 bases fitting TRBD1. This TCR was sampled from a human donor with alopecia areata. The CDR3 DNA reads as TGTGCCAGCAGCTATTGGACAGGGGGCTACGAGCAGTACTTC. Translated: CASSYWTGGYEQYF. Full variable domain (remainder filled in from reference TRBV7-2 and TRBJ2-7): GAGVSQSPSNKVTEKGKDVELRCDPISGHTALYWYRQSLGQGLEFLIYFQGNSAPDKSGLPSDRFSAERTGGSVSTLTIQRTQQEDSAVYLCASSYWTGGYEQYFGPGTRLTVT.